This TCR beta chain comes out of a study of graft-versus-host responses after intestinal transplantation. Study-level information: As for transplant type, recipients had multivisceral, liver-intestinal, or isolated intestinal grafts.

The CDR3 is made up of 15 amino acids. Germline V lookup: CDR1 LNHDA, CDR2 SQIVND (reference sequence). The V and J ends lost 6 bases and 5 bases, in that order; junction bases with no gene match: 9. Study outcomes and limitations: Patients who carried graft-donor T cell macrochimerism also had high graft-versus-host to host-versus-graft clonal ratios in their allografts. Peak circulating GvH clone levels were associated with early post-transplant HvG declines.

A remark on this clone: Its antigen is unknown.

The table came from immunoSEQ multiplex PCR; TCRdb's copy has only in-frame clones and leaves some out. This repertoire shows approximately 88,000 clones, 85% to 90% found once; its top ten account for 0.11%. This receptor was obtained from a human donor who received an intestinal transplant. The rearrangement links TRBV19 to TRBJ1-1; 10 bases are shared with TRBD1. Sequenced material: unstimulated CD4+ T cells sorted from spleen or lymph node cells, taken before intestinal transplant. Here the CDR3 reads CASSPRQGAGTEAFF. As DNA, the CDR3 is TGTGCCAGTAGCCCCAGACAGGGGGCAGGGACTGAAGCTTTCTTT.